This TCR beta chain was found in a study of blood T cell repertoires in COVID-19. Study context: Acute-phase and convalescent COVID-19 samples originated in the United States, Italy and Spain. PBMCs, B-cell-depleted T cells, or T cells were the source of the cDNA or gDNA that made up the material.

This clone was recorded only once. This CDR3 comprises 14 residues. V was pared by 3 bases and J by 6 bases, with 6 bases of the junction left unmatched. Germline V gene data show CDR1 as LNHDA and CDR2 as SQIVND (reference sequence). Under the authors' procedure: Amplification of reference gene primers provided the estimated nucleated cell counts. The assay was immunoSEQ multiplex PCR, and TCRdb's table has in-frame clones only and misses some. V, J and clone size were drawn from that table, and D and trimming were deduced from the DNA. This table has 310,000 or so clones, more than 80% appearing once.

J is TRBJ2-7 and V is TRBV19; 9 bases match TRBD2. Sequenced: peripheral blood. The sequence was obtained from a man between 18 and 35 years old who had recovered from COVID-19. CDR3 region: CASSIVSGSFEQYF. The DNA of the CDR3 is TGTGCCAGTAGTATTGTTAGCGGGAGCTTCGAGCAGTACTTC.